A single count supports the clone carrying this TCR beta chain. Sequencing used immunoSEQ multiplex PCR; TCRdb keeps in-frame clones, though not all of them. Among 300,000 to 400,000 clones listed, around 89% were seen once. The sample originates from a study of blood T cell repertoires in COVID-19. CDR3 size: 15 residues. CDR1 LGHDT and CDR2 YNNKEL come from the germline V gene (reference sequence). With 3 bases removed from V and 0 bases from J, the gap between germline ends came to 9 bases. The specimen was PBMCs or T cells enriched from blood (not recorded which). The chain employs TRBV3-1 (or the pseudogene TRBV3-2) and TRBJ1-3; tentative D call: TRBD1 (5 bases). The source is a young woman who had recovered from COVID-19. The CDR3 DNA follows: TGTGCCAGCAGCCACGGGGGGAGCTCTGGAAACACCATATATTTT. It codes for CASSHGGSSGNTIYF.